The next 28 T cell receptor beta chains were all read from a single sample in a study of T-cell reconstitution after alpha-beta-depleted transplantation in children. A TCRbeta library incorporating unique molecular identifiers was prepared. TCRdb called the PCR reads again in MiXCR, with one record for every CDR3 protein. In the table there are fewer than 550,000 distinct CDR3 sequences, roughly an eighth of which are singletons. The sequencing here drew on PBMCs, mostly from graft donor cells, taken 180 days after TCRalphabeta/CD19-depleted stem cell transplant. The origin of the receptors is a female patient under 10 years old who had a stem cell transplant for aplastic anemia, so the T cells may come from the graft donor.

This clonotype showed up many times. V and J are TRBV20-1 and TRBJ2-5; maybe TRBD2 (6 bases). The CDR3 covers 14 residues. Between the trimmed V and J ends, which lost 0 bases and 0 bases, there was a span of 8 bases. Germline assignment: CDR1 DFQATT and CDR2 SNEGSKA (reference sequence). The CDR3 region is CSARDPSDQETQYF. The CDR3, as DNA: TGCAGTGCTAGAGACCCTAGCGACCAAGAGACCCAGTACTTC.

This clonotype was observed a few times. This chain uses TRBV11-3 with TRBJ2-3; no firm D call. The CDR3 runs to 15 residues. V lost 5 bases and J 5 bases, leaving 17 bases between the germline ends. Germline CDR1 reads SGHNT; CDR2 reads YENEEA. CDR3 sequence reads: CASSAGRTSGDTQYF. The DNA of the CDR3 is TGTGCCAGCAGCGCAGGACGAACCTCGGGAGATACGCAGTATTTT.

The sample holds a few counts of this clonotype. The chain couples TRBV27 to TRBJ2-5; D perhaps matches TRBD1 (5 bases). V was trimmed by 2 bases and J by 1 base, leaving 14 bases between them. This CDR3 region has 16 residues. From germline, CDR1 is MNHEY and CDR2 SMNVEV (reference sequence). The CDR3 nucleotides read TGTGCCAGCAGTTTACTCCCGACAGCCACCCAAGAGACCCAGTACTTC. This encodes CASSLLPTATQETQYF.

This clonotype was detected only a few times. The V call is TRBV12-3 or TRBV12-4, the J call TRBJ1-5; D is ambiguous. This CDR3 has 16 amino acids. V was shortened by 3 bases and J by 6 bases, with 18 bases between the two germline ends. CDR3 bases: TGTGCCAGCAGTTTGGTAGTTCGACATTCAAGTCAGCCCCAGCATTTT. Translation: CASSLVVRHSSQPQHF.

This clonotype was seen a handful of times. The chain joins TRBV2 to TRBJ2-3; D gene ambiguous. The CDR3 spans 14 residues. From germline, CDR1 is SNHLY and CDR2 FYNNEI. V was cut by 5 bases and J by 2 bases, with 11 bases left in between. In DNA, the CDR3 is TGTGCCAGCAGTCTAAACACTAACACAGATACGCAGTATTTT. Translated, it gives CASSLNTNTDTQYF.

In this sample, this clonotype turned up many times. This CDR3 is CASSIAGTSLYEQYV. The DNA for the CDR3 is TGCGCCAGCAGCATTGCCGGGACTAGTCTCTACGAGCAGTACGTC. The chain is built from TRBV5-1 and TRBJ2-7, with 8 bases that match TRBD2. This CDR3 contains 15 residues. Trimming at V came to 4 bases and at J to 3 bases, leaving 9 bases not matched to a gene. CDR1 and CDR2 from the germline V gene are SGHRS and YFSETQ.

This clonotype has a count of ten or more. The chain links TRBV10-3 to TRBJ2-5; 8 nucleotides line up with TRBD1. Germline V CDR1 and CDR2: ENHRY, SYGVKD. This CDR3 is 15 amino acids long. Trimming at V came to 5 bases and at J to 5 bases, leaving 10 bases not matched to a gene. The CDR3 sequence is CAISTSGGAWETQYF. CDR3 coding DNA: TGTGCCATCAGTACCTCAGGGGGCGCCTGGGAGACCCAGTACTTC.

The chain has TRBV7-8 and TRBJ1-1; the D is unclear. The V end was cut by 2 bases, the J end by 6 bases, with 4 bases between. The CDR3 has 11 amino acids. CDR1 SGHVS and CDR2 FQNEAQ come from the germline V gene. In DNA form, the CDR3 reads TGTGCCAGCAGCTTATGGTCTGAAGCTTTCTTT. Translated: CASSLWSEAFF.

The J gene is TRBJ2-7, the V gene TRBV20-1, with 8 bases lining up with TRBD2. Looked up from germline, CDR1 is DFQATT and CDR2 is SNEGSKA (reference sequence). The V gene end was trimmed by 1 base and the J gene end by 3 bases; junction bases not matched to a gene: 8. This CDR3 comprises 15 residues. The CDR3 DNA is TGCAGTGCTAGAGTGGCGGGAGGTCGGAGCTACGAGCAGTACTTC. It codes for CSARVAGGRSYEQYF.

This clonotype was counted between two and nine times. This chain joins TRBV4-3 and TRBJ2-2, with D perhaps TRBD1 or TRBD2 (5 bases each). CDR3 length equals 16 residues. V was pared by 3 bases and J by 2 bases, with 13 bases between. Germline loops: CDR1 LGHNA, CDR2 YSLEER. The CDR3 DNA sequence: TGCGCCAGCAGCCAGGCCGGGACCCTTAACACCGGGGAGCTGTTTTTT. Protein product: CASSQAGTLNTGELFF.

The chain joins TRBV12-3 or TRBV12-4 to TRBJ1-1, with 7 bases lining up with TRBD1. With V trimmed by 8 bases and J by 11 bases, 11 bases remained unmatched. The CDR3 extends over 12 amino acids. This CDR3 reads CASLGQGVAAFF. The DNA for the CDR3 is TGTGCCAGCCTGGGGCAGGGGGTGGCGGCTTTCTTT.

At least ten counts were recorded for this clonotype. The chain employs TRBV7-9 and TRBJ1-5; D remains ambiguous. The CDR3 consists of 13 residues. With 11 bases removed from V and 0 bases from J, the gap between germline ends came to 11 bases. Germline V gives CDR1 SEHNR, CDR2 FQNEAQ (reference sequence). The CDR3 loop reads CARTPYSNQPQHF. CDR3 nucleotide sequence: TGTGCCCGCACCCCCTATAGCAATCAGCCCCAGCATTTT.

This sequence joins TRBV14 and TRBJ2-1; 10 bases are shared with TRBD1. The germline CDR1 and CDR2 sequences are SGHDN and FVKESK. The V and J ends lost 1 base and 12 bases, in that order; junction bases with no gene match: 6. The CDR3 length is 14 residues. The CDR3 nucleotides are TGTGCCAGCAGCCAAGTGGGGACAGGGGTATCGCAGTTCTTC. This gives the protein CASSQVGTGVSQFF.

V usage is TRBV6-1 and J usage is TRBJ2-2; 8 bases are shared with TRBD1. V shed 5 bases and J 7 bases; nucleotides not matched to a gene: 9. This CDR3 comprises 15 residues. Germline assignment: CDR1 MNHNS and CDR2 SASEGT. Here the CDR3 DNA reads TGTGCCAGCAGTATTGGACAGGGATCTATCGGGGAGCTGTTTTTT. Residues: CASSIGQGSIGELFF.

In its sample, this clonotype was seen once. The chain's CDR3 is CASSQAETDYYEQYF. The CDR3 DNA follows: TGTGCCAGCAGCCAAGCCGAGACAGACTACTACGAGCAGTACTTC. The chain is built from TRBV4-2 and TRBJ2-7; D is possibly TRBD1 or TRBD2 (5 bases each). The V end lost 1 base, the J end lost 3 bases, and 13 bases lay between the germline ends. The CDR3 is made up of 15 amino acids. The germline CDR1 and CDR2 sequences are LGHNA and YNFKEQ.

The V call is TRBV18, the J call TRBJ2-1, with 11 bases aligning to TRBD2. The germline V gene encodes CDR1 KGHSH and CDR2 LQKENI. Germline trimming cut 3 bases from V and 2 bases from J; bases unmatched to any gene: 3. The CDR3 has 16 amino acids. CDR3 region: CASSPKLAGAYNEQFF. CDR3 in DNA: TGTGCCAGCTCACCTAAACTAGCGGGGGCCTACAATGAGCAGTTCTTC.

This clonotype was seen ten or more times. J is TRBJ2-4 and V is TRBV5-1; D is uncertain. The germline V and J ends were trimmed by 1 base and 0 bases, with 11 bases remaining between them. This CDR3 comprises 16 residues. The germline V gene has CDR1 SGHRS and CDR2 YFSETQ. CDR3 bases: TGCGCCAGCAGCTTGCCACTCAACGTAGCCAAAAACATTCAGTACTTC. It translates to CASSLPLNVAKNIQYF. Full variable domain (rest looked up from reference TRBV5-1 and TRBJ2-4): KAGVTQTPRYLIKTRGQQVTLSCSPISGHRSVSWYQQTPGQGLQFLFEYFSETQRNKGNFPGRFSGRQFSNSRSEMNVSTLELGDSALYLCASSLPLNVAKNIQYFGAGTRLSVL.

V and J are TRBV19 and TRBJ2-2, with 12 nucleotides matching TRBD2. J lost 3 bases, V lost 6 bases, and 2 bases had no gene match. Germline V gene data show CDR1 as LNHDA and CDR2 as SQIVND (reference sequence). The CDR3 sequence is 15 residues long. The DNA for the CDR3 is TGTGCCAGTAGACGACTAGCGGGAGACACCGGGGAGCTGTTTTTT. Amino acids: CASRRLAGDTGELFF.

The J gene is TRBJ1-1, the V gene TRBV29-1; no clear D gene. This CDR3 has 12 residues. The V gene lost 7 bases and the J gene lost 2 bases, with 11 bases spanning the gap. Germline V CDR1 and CDR2: SQVTM, ANQGSEA. CDR3 sequence: CSAKPGNTEAFF. In DNA, the CDR3 is TGCAGCGCCAAGCCAGGAAACACTGAAGCTTTCTTT. Filled out from reference TRBV29-1 and TRBJ1-1, the complete variable domain reads SAVISQKPSRDICQRGTSLTIQCQVDSQVTMMFWYRQQPGQSLTLIATANQGSEATYESGFVIDKFPISRPNLTFSTLTVSNMSPEDSSIYLCSAKPGNTEAFFGQGTRLTVV.

The chain couples TRBV20-1 to TRBJ1-1; 7 nucleotides line up with TRBD1. The germline gives CDR1 DFQATT, CDR2 SNEGSKA (reference sequence). V trimming: 4 bases; J trimming: 6 bases; junction bases outside the gene matches: 8. This CDR3 is built from 13 residues. Written as DNA, the CDR3 is TGCAGTGCTATTAAGGGGGCGAGTGCTGAAGCTTTCTTT. This encodes CSAIKGASAEAFF.

In its sample, this clonotype was seen a few times. The CDR3 sequence: CASSQGGNSPLHF. The CDR3 region has the DNA TGTGCCAGCAGCCAGGGGGGGAATTCACCCCTCCACTTT. The V gene is TRBV14, the J gene TRBJ1-6, with D possibly being TRBD1 (5 bases). Germline V lookup: CDR1 SGHDN, CDR2 FVKESK. The V gene lost 3 bases and the J gene lost 7 bases, with 7 bases spanning the gap. The length of the CDR3 is 13 residues.

There are many counts of this clonotype. V and J are TRBV21-1 and TRBJ2-7; the table assigns TRBD1, which was not confirmed against the DNA. TRBV21-1 is deemed a pseudogene. CDR3 length: 19 amino acids. The CDR3 sequence: CASSKGSRDIESRDYEQYV. In DNA, the CDR3 is TGTGCCAGCAGCAAGGGGTCGCGGGACATAGAAAGCCGTGACTACGAGCAGTACGTC.

This clonotype was seen more than once but under ten times. The gene calls are TRBV28 and TRBJ2-5, with D tentatively TRBD1 or TRBD2 (6 bases each). Between the trimmed V and J ends, which lost 3 bases and 4 bases, there was a span of 18 bases. This CDR3 has 16 amino acids. Per the germline V gene, CDR1 is MDHEN and CDR2 is SYDVKM. CDR3 DNA sequence: TGTGCCAGCAGTTTGGGAGGCAGGGGAATGGGAGAGACCCAGTACTTC. Translating it yields CASSLGGRGMGETQYF.

The chain combines TRBV9 with TRBJ2-1; possible D gene TRBD1, 6 bases. CDR3 length equals 16 residues. V was trimmed by 3 bases and J by 0 bases, leaving 13 bases between them. Germline CDR1 reads SGDLS; CDR2 reads YYNGEE. The CDR3 DNA reads TGTGCCAGCAGCGGGGGACGGGACACCTCCTACAATGAGCAGTTCTTC. It translates to CASSGGRDTSYNEQFF.

The sample holds a few counts of this clonotype. The chain employs TRBV4-3 and TRBJ2-7; 15 bases are shared with TRBD2. The CDR3 is made up of 16 amino acids. V gave up 1 base and J gave up 2 bases; unmatched junction bases: 0. CDR1 and CDR2 from the germline V gene are LGHNA and YSLEER. The CDR3 DNA reads as TGCGCCAGCAGCCAAGGGACTAGCGGGAGGGCCTACGAGCAGTACTTC. Its translation: CASSQGTSGRAYEQYF.

The chain joins TRBV3-1 to TRBJ1-3; D is undetermined. The germline V and J ends were trimmed by 1 base and 0 bases, with 13 bases remaining between them. This CDR3 is built from 17 residues. Looked up from germline, CDR1 is LGHDT and CDR2 is YNNKEL (reference sequence). The CDR3 region is CASSQVFRPGSGNTIYF. The CDR3 region has the DNA TGTGCCAGCAGCCAAGTTTTCCGGCCAGGCTCTGGAAACACCATATATTTT.

This clonotype has ten or more counts. The V and J genes are TRBV5-1 and TRBJ1-1; unclear D gene. Germline CDR1 is SGHRS and CDR2 is YFSETQ. V dropped 0 bases and J dropped 3 bases, with 6 bases sitting between them. The CDR3 is 13 amino acids. This chain's CDR3 is CASSLGRDTEAFF. CDR3 nucleotide sequence: TGCGCCAGCAGCTTGGGACGGGACACTGAAGCTTTCTTT.

This clonotype was observed a few times. The chain couples TRBV5-1 to TRBJ2-1, with 7 bases identical to TRBD1. CDR1 SGHRS and CDR2 YFSETQ come from the germline V gene. This CDR3 has 16 residues. V shed 3 bases and J 2 bases; nucleotides not matched to a gene: 8. The CDR3 DNA follows: TGCGCCAGCAGCTCGACAGGGCCACCGACCTACAATGAGCAGTTCTTC. Translation: CASSSTGPPTYNEQFF. Based on the CDR3 plus reference TRBV5-1 and TRBJ2-1, the full variable domain is KAGVTQTPRYLIKTRGQQVTLSCSPISGHRSVSWYQQTPGQGLQFLFEYFSETQRNKGNFPGRFSGRQFSNSRSEMNVSTLELGDSALYLCASSSTGPPTYNEQFFGPGTRLTVL.